This entry features one T cell receptor (beta chain) sequence. Measured with immunoSEQ multiplex PCR; TCRdb has only the in-frame clones, and not every one. Of 70,000 to 75,000 clones listed, just under 90% are singletons. The data originate from a study of control samples from healthy donors and cancer patients. V was clipped by 2 bases and J by 0 bases, with 11 bases between them. The CDR3 sequence is 16 residues long. The germline V gene encodes CDR1 SGHRS and CDR2 YFSETQ. The rearrangement joins TRBV5-1 to TRBJ1-4, with a possible D match to TRBD1 (5 bases). Specimen: PBMCs. The receptor was isolated from a man between 60 and 75 years old with lung cancer. The CDR3 bases are TGCGCCAGCAGCTTTCTGTCGGGGGCAACTAATGAAAAACTGTTTTTT. Protein product: CASSFLSGATNEKLFF. Together with reference TRBV5-1 and TRBJ1-4, the CDR3 gives the full variable domain: KAGVTQTPRYLIKTRGQQVTLSCSPISGHRSVSWYQQTPGQGLQFLFEYFSETQRNKGNFPGRFSGRQFSNSRSEMNVSTLELGDSALYLCASSFLSGATNEKLFFGSGTQLSVL.